Sequencing of this T cell receptor beta chain was carried out in a study of PD-L1 blockade in urothelial cancer. Study-wide context: Patients, treated from about 2014 onward, received atezolizumab 1,200 mg intravenously every 3 weeks. Prior chemotherapy ranged from 0 to 3 regimens per patient.

Into every PCR, synthetic TCR analog templates were spiked. Profiling relied on immunoSEQ multiplex PCR, and the TCRdb table lists in-frame clones only, not all of them. In the table there are about 100,000 clones, approximately 91% of which are singletons. Trimming pared 4 bases from V and 4 bases from J, leaving 19 bases between. Germline values: CDR1 KGHSH, CDR2 LQKENI. This CDR3 is built from 16 residues. Sequenced here: PBMCs, sampled around atezolizumab (anti-PD-L1) treatment. This TCR derives from a woman older than 75 with urothelial cancer. This chain joins TRBV18 and TRBJ1-2; no definite D call. The CDR3 reads CASSLDAGFFPYGYTF. The CDR3 DNA is TGTGCCAGCTCACTCGACGCCGGGTTCTTCCCCTATGGCTACACCTTC.